These T cell receptor beta chains were read from a single sample in a study of Ad26.COV2.S vaccination and SARS-CoV-2 variants. TCRdb's table, derived via immunoSEQ multiplex PCR, lists solely in-frame clones and lacks some. The sample lists around 300,000 clones; 86% were seen once. Sequenced here: peripheral blood, sampled in a trial of Ad26.COV2.S vaccine versus placebo. The source is a person between 18 and 59 years old who received the Ad26.COV2.S COVID-19 vaccine or a placebo. Both conserved end residues are part of each CDR3. A D gene is named only where the DNA matches it firmly. Expanded clones are given a class, and other clones once, few, many or no size at all.

size: .; D: TRBD1; J: TRBJ1-6; V: TRBV4-2; CDR3: CASSLNLQGRNSPLHF; DNA: TGTGCCAGCAGCCTCAATCTACAGGGGAGAAATTCACCCCTCCACTTT
size: .; D: TRBD1; J: TRBJ2-3; V: TRBV5-1; CDR3: CASSLQGQHTDTQYF; DNA: TGCGCCAGCAGCTTGCAGGGACAGCACACAGATACGCAGTATTTT
size: .; D: .; J: TRBJ1-1; V: TRBV7-9; CDR3: CASSPDGEAFF; DNA: TGTGCCAGCAGCCCCGACGGAGAAGCTTTCTTT
size: .; D: .; J: TRBJ2-1; V: TRBV7-2; CDR3: CASSLVLGLSSYNEQFF; DNA: TGTGCCAGCAGCTTAGTCCTCGGACTTAGCTCCTACAATGAGCAGTTCTTC
size: few; D: .; J: TRBJ1-2; V: TRBV11-2; CDR3: CASSVTGTGTF; DNA: TGTGCCAGCAGCGTAACCGGGACCGGCACCTTC
size: .; D: TRBD1; J: TRBJ1-6; V: TRBV27; CDR3: CASSTANRGSYNSPLHF; DNA: TGTGCCAGCAGTACCGCAAACAGGGGTTCCTATAATTCACCCCTCCACTTT
size: .; D: TRBD1; J: TRBJ1-2; V: TRBV27; CDR3: CASRGQGRGNYGYTF; DNA: TGTGCCAGCAGGGGACAGGGGAGAGGGAACTATGGCTACACCTTC
size: .; D: TRBD1; J: TRBJ1-1; V: TRBV19; CDR3: CASSHLGTAPSQAFF; DNA: TGTGCCAGTAGTCACCTCGGGACAGCCCCTAGTCAAGCTTTCTTT
size: .; D: .; J: TRBJ2-1; V: TRBV7-9; CDR3: CASSLGVGQRYYNEQFF; DNA: TGTGCCAGCAGCTTAGGGGTAGGACAGCGGTACTACAATGAGCAGTTCTTC
size: .; D: .; J: TRBJ1-2; V: TRBV27; CDR3: CASSLSHRTTPYGYTF; DNA: TGTGCCAGCAGTTTATCCCATAGGACAACCCCCTATGGCTACACCTTC
size: .; D: TRBD2; J: TRBJ2-3; V: TRBV28; CDR3: CASSFRSPPTSGSTDTQYF; DNA: TGTGCCAGCAGTTTCCGCAGCCCCCCGACTAGCGGGAGCACAGATACGCAGTATTTT
size: few; D: .; J: TRBJ1-6; V: TRBV4-1; CDR3: CASSQEPGSSNSPLHF; DNA: TGCGCCAGCAGCCAAGAACCAGGTTCTTCAAATTCACCCCTCCACTTT
size: .; D: TRBD2; J: TRBJ2-3; V: TRBV9; CDR3: CASSPRVGREFIDTQYF; DNA: TGTGCCAGCAGCCCCCGGGTGGGGCGGGAGTTTATAGATACGCAGTATTTT
size: once; D: TRBD1; J: TRBJ2-5; V: TRBV11-2; CDR3: CASSMDLGQQETQYF; DNA: TGTGCCAGCAGCATGGACCTGGGACAGCAAGAGACCCAGTACTTC
size: .; D: .; J: TRBJ1-1; V: TRBV7-8; CDR3: CASSFPAGEVDTEAFF; DNA: TGTGCCAGCAGCTTCCCTGCAGGGGAGGTAGACACTGAAGCTTTCTTT
size: .; D: .; J: TRBJ2-5; V: TRBV12-5; CDR3: CASGLSRQGWETQYF; DNA: TGTGCTAGTGGTTTGTCCCGGCAAGGGTGGGAGACCCAGTACTTC
size: .; D: .; J: TRBJ2-2; V: TRBV19; CDR3: CASRRPGELFF; DNA: TGTGCCAGTAGAAGGCCCGGGGAGCTGTTTTTT
size: .; D: TRBD2; J: TRBJ2-1; V: TRBV28; CDR3: CASSPPPRASGSGTHNEQFF; DNA: TGTGCCAGCAGTCCCCCCCCCAGGGCTAGCGGGAGCGGAACACACAATGAGCAGTTCTTC
size: .; D: .; J: TRBJ2-5; V: TRBV3-1/TRBV3-2; CDR3: CASSPFGAGDWETQYF; DNA: TGTGCCAGCAGCCCTTTCGGGGCAGGTGATTGGGAGACCCAGTACTTC
size: .; D: .; J: TRBJ2-5; V: TRBV19; CDR3: CASSPRVAQETQYF; DNA: TGTGCCAGTAGTCCCCGGGTTGCCCAAGAGACCCAGTACTTC
size: .; D: .; J: TRBJ2-6; V: TRBV6-4; CDR3: CASKGAGANVLTF; DNA: TGTGCCAGCAAGGGGGCTGGGGCCAACGTCCTGACTTTC
size: once; D: TRBD2; J: TRBJ2-7; V: TRBV7-9; CDR3: CASSFPLAGYYEQYF; DNA: TGTGCCAGCAGCTTTCCCCTAGCGGGGTACTACGAGCAGTACTTC
size: .; D: TRBD2; J: TRBJ2-7; V: TRBV9; CDR3: CASSPQRTSGAREQYF; DNA: TGTGCCAGCAGCCCCCAAAGGACTAGCGGGGCACGGGAGCAGTACTTC
size: .; D: .; J: TRBJ2-7; V: TRBV6-2/TRBV6-3; CDR3: CASSDNYEQYF; DNA: TGTGCCAGCAGTGACAACTACGAGCAGTACTTC
size: .; D: .; J: TRBJ1-1; V: TRBV5-1; CDR3: CASSLEQGTEAFF; DNA: TGCGCCAGCAGCTTGGAACAGGGAACTGAAGCTTTCTTT
size: few; D: TRBD1; J: TRBJ1-1; V: TRBV6-4; CDR3: CASRRTGNTEAFF; DNA: TGTGCCAGCAGAAGGACAGGGAACACTGAAGCTTTCTTT
size: .; D: TRBD2; J: TRBJ2-5; V: TRBV7-2; CDR3: CASSRTSQQETQYF; DNA: TGTGCCAGCAGCCGGACTAGCCAACAAGAGACCCAGTACTTC
size: .; D: TRBD2; J: TRBJ2-1; V: TRBV3-1/TRBV3-2; CDR3: CASSLRGTRSPNEQFF; DNA: TGTGCCAGCAGTCTCAGAGGGACTAGATCGCCCAATGAGCAGTTCTTC
size: .; D: TRBD1; J: TRBJ1-4; V: TRBV6-5; CDR3: CASSYRDRENEKLFF; DNA: TGTGCCAGCAGTTACCGGGACAGGGAGAATGAAAAACTGTTTTTT
size: .; D: .; J: TRBJ2-7; V: TRBV15; CDR3: CATSRGTRGSYEQYF; DNA: TGTGCCACCAGCAGAGGGACTCGGGGTTCCTACGAGCAGTACTTC
size: .; D: TRBD1; J: TRBJ1-5; V: TRBV27; CDR3: CASMGGGGYQPQHF; DNA: TGTGCCAGCATGGGAGGGGGCGGATATCAGCCCCAGCATTTT
size: .; D: TRBD2; J: TRBJ2-1; V: TRBV9; CDR3: CASSANGTSRRNEQFF; DNA: TGTGCCAGCAGCGCGAACGGGACTAGCAGACGGAATGAGCAGTTCTTC
size: .; D: .; J: TRBJ2-4; V: TRBV6-5; CDR3: CASRSGPRAYF; DNA: TGTGCCAGCAGATCCGGGCCCCGGGCGTACTTC
size: once; D: .; J: TRBJ2-7; V: TRBV19; CDR3: CASLAAYEQYF; DNA: TGTGCCAGTTTAGCGGCCTACGAGCAGTACTTC
size: .; D: .; J: TRBJ1-2; V: TRBV28; CDR3: CASSFFGLGVGYTF; DNA: TGTGCCAGCAGTTTCTTCGGGCTGGGCGTTGGCTACACCTTC
size: .; D: TRBD1; J: TRBJ2-1; V: TRBV7-2; CDR3: CASSGGQAYNEQFF; DNA: TGTGCCAGCAGTGGGGGACAGGCCTACAATGAGCAGTTCTTC
size: .; D: TRBD1; J: TRBJ1-1; V: TRBV2; CDR3: CASSDPRQGTNTEAFF; DNA: TGTGCCAGCAGTGACCCCCGACAGGGGACGAACACTGAAGCTTTCTTT
size: .; D: .; J: TRBJ2-3; V: TRBV7-9; CDR3: CASSLDLAFGDTQYF; DNA: TGTGCCAGCAGTTTGGACTTGGCCTTTGGAGATACGCAGTATTTT
size: .; D: TRBD1; J: TRBJ1-4; V: TRBV7-9; CDR3: CASSLPGTGNEKLFF; DNA: TGTGCCAGCAGCTTACCCGGGACAGGAAATGAAAAACTGTTTTTT
size: .; D: TRBD2; J: TRBJ2-5; V: TRBV5-5; CDR3: CASSVGGGAAFQETQYF; DNA: TGTGCCAGCAGCGTCGGCGGGGGGGCGGCTTTCCAAGAGACCCAGTACTTC
size: .; D: .; J: TRBJ2-1; V: TRBV7-9; CDR3: CASSFGGPADEQFF; DNA: TGTGCCAGCAGCTTCGGGGGGCCAGCGGATGAGCAGTTCTTC
size: .; D: TRBD2; J: TRBJ2-7; V: TRBV7-2; CDR3: CASSSSGGPGEQYF; DNA: TGTGCCAGCAGCTCTAGCGGGGGCCCGGGGGAGCAGTACTTC
size: .; D: .; J: TRBJ2-7; V: TRBV24-1; CDR3: CATCSKGISGYEQYF; DNA: TGTGCCACGTGTTCCAAAGGGATCTCTGGTTACGAGCAGTACTTC